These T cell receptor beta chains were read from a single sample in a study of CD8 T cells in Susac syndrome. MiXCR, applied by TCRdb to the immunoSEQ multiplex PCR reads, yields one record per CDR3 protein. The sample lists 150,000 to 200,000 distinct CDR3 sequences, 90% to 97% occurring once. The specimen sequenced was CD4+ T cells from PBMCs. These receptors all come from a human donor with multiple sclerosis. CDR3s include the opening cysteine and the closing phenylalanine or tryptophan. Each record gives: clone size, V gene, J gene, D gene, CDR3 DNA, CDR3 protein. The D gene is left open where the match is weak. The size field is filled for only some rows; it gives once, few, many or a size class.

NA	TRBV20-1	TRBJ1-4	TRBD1	TGCAGTGCGAAGAATCCGGGACAGGGGACCGAAAAACTGTTTTTT	CSAKNPGQGTEKLFF
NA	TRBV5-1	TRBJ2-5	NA	TGCGCCAGCACGTCCGACGCACTCTTTGGGGCCCAGTACTTC	CASTSDALFGAQYF
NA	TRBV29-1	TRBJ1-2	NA	TGCAGCGTTCAGCCCGACAAAAACTATGGCTACACCTTC	CSVQPDKNYGYTF
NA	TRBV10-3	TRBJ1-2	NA	TGTGCCATCAGTGAGGCCTCACCACCTGCCTACACCTTC	CAISEASPPAYTF
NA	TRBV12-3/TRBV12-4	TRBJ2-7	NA	TGTGCCAGCAGTTTATGGGGGAGCTCCTACGAGCAGTACTTC	CASSLWGSSYEQYF
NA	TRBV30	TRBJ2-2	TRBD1	TGTGCCTGCCCCGGGACAGGTCGCACCGGGGAGCTGTTTTTT	CACPGTGRTGELFF
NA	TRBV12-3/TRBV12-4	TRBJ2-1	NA	TGTGCCAGCAGTTTAGGGGTGGGCAATGAGCAGTTCTTC	CASSLGVGNEQFF
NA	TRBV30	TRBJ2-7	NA	TGTGCACTAAACCAGGAGTACGAGCAGTACTTC	CALNQEYEQYF
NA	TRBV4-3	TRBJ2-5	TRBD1	TGCGCCAGCAGCCAAGATCACAGGGGGTTGGAGACCCAGTACTTC	CASSQDHRGLETQYF
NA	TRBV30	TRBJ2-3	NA	TGTGCCTGGAGTGTAAATGGGGCAGATACGCAGTATTTT	CAWSVNGADTQYF
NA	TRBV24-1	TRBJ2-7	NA	TGTGCCACCAGTGATCCACGGGACGTCGCCTACGAGCAGTACTTC	CATSDPRDVAYEQYF
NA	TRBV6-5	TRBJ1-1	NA	TGTGCCAGCAGTTCCGGACAGAGTTTTTTTATGAACACTGAAGCTTTCTTT	CASSSGQSFFMNTEAFF
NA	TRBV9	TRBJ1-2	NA	TGTGCCAGCAGCGTAGAGGGGAGGGCCTTGAATGGCTACACCTTC	CASSVEGRALNGYTF
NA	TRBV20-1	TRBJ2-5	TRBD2	TGCAGTGCTCCTCGACTAGCAGAGACCCAGTACTTC	CSAPRLAETQYF
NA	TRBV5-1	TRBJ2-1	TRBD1	TGCGCCAGCAGCAGGACGACAGGGGGCGGTCGGGAGGAGCAGTTCTTC	CASSRTTGGGREEQFF
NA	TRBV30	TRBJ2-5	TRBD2	TGTGCCTGGAGTAGATCGGCAGGCGCGGGGGGGACCCAGTACTTC	CAWSRSAGAGGTQYF
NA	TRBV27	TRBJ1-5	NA	TGTGCCAGCAGCTCTGGACCGATGAGGAATCAGCCCCAGCATTTT	CASSSGPMRNQPQHF
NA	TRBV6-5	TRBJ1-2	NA	TGTGCCAGCAGTTACGGTGGTGGCTACACCTTC	CASSYGGGYTF
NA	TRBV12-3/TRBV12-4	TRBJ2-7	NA	TGTGCCAGCAGTCCCTCCTGGGGTACCGAGCAGTACTTC	CASSPSWGTEQYF
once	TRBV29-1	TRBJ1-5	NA	TGCAGCGTTGGTTACAGAAATCAGCCCCAGCATTTT	CSVGYRNQPQHF
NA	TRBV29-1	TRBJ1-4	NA	TGCAGCGTCGCCCCGGGGGGCGCTGGGGAAAAACTGTTTTTT	CSVAPGGAGEKLFF
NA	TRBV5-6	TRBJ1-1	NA	TGTGCCAGCAGCGAACGTTTGAACACTGAAGCTTTCTTT	CASSERLNTEAFF
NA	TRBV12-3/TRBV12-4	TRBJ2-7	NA	TGTGCCAGCAGTTTCACTTCCGAGCAGTACTTC	CASSFTSEQYF
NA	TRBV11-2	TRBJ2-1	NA	TGTGCCAGCAGCTTAGACAACAATGAGCAGTTCTTC	CASSLDNNEQFF
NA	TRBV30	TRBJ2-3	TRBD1	TGTGCCTGGAGCCAGGGGGCAGGCACAGATACGCAGTATTTT	CAWSQGAGTDTQYF
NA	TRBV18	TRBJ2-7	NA	TGTGCCAGCTCACCTTTAGTGGAGGGCTCCTACGAGCAGTACTTC	CASSPLVEGSYEQYF
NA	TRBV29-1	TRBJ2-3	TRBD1	TGCAGCGCCAAACCATCACAGGGGGGCACAGATACGCAGTATTTT	CSAKPSQGGTDTQYF
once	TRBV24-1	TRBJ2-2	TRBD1	TGTGCCAACCCGACAGGGGAAGCGGCCGGGGAGCTGTTTTTT	CANPTGEAAGELFF
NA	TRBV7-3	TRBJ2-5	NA	TGTGCCAGCAGCTCCTCGGGACTTGAAGAGACCCAGTACTTC	CASSSSGLEETQYF
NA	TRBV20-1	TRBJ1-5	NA	TGCAGTGCCGAACAGGGCCGCCAGCCCCAGCATTTT	CSAEQGRQPQHF
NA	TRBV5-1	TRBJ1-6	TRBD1	TGCGCCAGCAGCTTTTCGACGGGACAGAATAATTCACCCCTCCACTTT	CASSFSTGQNNSPLHF
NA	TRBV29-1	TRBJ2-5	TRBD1	TGCAGCGCCCTAGGCCGACAGGGCCAAGAGACCCAGTACTTC	CSALGRQGQETQYF
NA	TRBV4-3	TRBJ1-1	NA	TGCGCCAGCAGCCAAGTACCGGGATTGAACACTGAAGCTTTCTTT	CASSQVPGLNTEAFF
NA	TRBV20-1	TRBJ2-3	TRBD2	TGCAGTGTTCACCTCACTAGCGGGGGCGCCCATAGCACAGATACGCAGTATTTT	CSVHLTSGGAHSTDTQYF
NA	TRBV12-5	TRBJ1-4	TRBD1	TGTGCTAGTGCCCCGGACAGGACCCTGGGGATTGAAAAACTGTTTTTT	CASAPDRTLGIEKLFF
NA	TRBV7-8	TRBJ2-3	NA	TGTGCCAGCAGCCATAAGCGGGTTAGCACAGATACGCAGTATTTT	CASSHKRVSTDTQYF
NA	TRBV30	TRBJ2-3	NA	TGTGCCTGGAGCTCGACAGGAACATTCACAGATACGCAGTATTTT	CAWSSTGTFTDTQYF
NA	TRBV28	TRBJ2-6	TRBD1	TGTGCCAGCAGTCCCGGGACAGGGAGAAACGTCCTGACTTTC	CASSPGTGRNVLTF
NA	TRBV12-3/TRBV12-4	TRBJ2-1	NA	TGTGCCAGCAGCCCCCCAGGCAATGAGCAGTTCTTC	CASSPPGNEQFF
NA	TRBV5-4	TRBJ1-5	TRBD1	TGTGCCAGCAGTTCCGGGACAGGGAATCAGCCCCAGCATTTT	CASSSGTGNQPQHF
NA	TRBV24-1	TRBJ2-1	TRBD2	TGTGCCACCCAAGTTCCGGGGGGCAATGAGCAGTTCTTC	CATQVPGGNEQFF
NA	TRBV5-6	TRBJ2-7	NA	TGTGCCAGCAGCTTGGCCACTAGCTCCTACGAGCAGTACTTC	CASSLATSSYEQYF
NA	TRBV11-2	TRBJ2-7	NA	TGTGCCACAGCGGAACACTTGAGCTCCTACGAGCAGTACTTC	CATAEHLSSYEQYF
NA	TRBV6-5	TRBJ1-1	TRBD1	TGTGCCAGCAGTTACTTTAGACAGGGAAACACTGAAGCTTTCTTT	CASSYFRQGNTEAFF
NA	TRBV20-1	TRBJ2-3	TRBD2	TGCAGTGCCCCCCGCCGGGGGGGAGATACGCAGTATTTT	CSAPRRGGDTQYF
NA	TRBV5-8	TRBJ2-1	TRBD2	TGTGCCAGCAGCTTGGTCCGTGTCGGCGGGGGGTATAACAATGAGCAGTTCTTC	CASSLVRVGGGYNNEQFF
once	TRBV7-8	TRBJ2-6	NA	TGTGCCAGCAGCTTAGCTCCCGATACAGGGCGCTCTGGGGCCAACGTCCTGACTTTC	CASSLAPDTGRSGANVLTF
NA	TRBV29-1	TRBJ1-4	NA	TGCAGCGTTGCCTCCCGCCCGCAGGGGAAGGTGTTGGAAAAACTGTTTTTT	CSVASRPQGKVLEKLFF
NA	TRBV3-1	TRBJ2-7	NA	TGTGCCAGCGGCGAGCAGTACTTC	CASGEQYF
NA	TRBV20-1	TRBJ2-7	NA	TGCAGTGCCCCGGACTTCTTGGACGAGCAGTACTTC	CSAPDFLDEQYF
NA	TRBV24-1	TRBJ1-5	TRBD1	TGTGCCACCAGTGCCAATACAGGGGTTGGCAATCAGCCCCAGCATTTT	CATSANTGVGNQPQHF
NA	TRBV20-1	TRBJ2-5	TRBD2	TGCAGTGCTAGTGCTAGCGGGGGTGAGACCCAGTACTTC	CSASASGGETQYF
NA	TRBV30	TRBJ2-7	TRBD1	TGTGCCTGGAGTGTACAGGGGGGAAGCGAGCAGTACTTC	CAWSVQGGSEQYF
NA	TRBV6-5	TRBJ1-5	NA	TGTGCCAGCAAGGCGTTGGGGGGCAGTCAGCCCCAGCATTTT	CASKALGGSQPQHF
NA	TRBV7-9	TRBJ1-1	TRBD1	TGTGCCAGCGGCGAACAGGGGAGGAACACTGAAGCTTTCTTT	CASGEQGRNTEAFF
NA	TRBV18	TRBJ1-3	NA	TGTGCCAGCTCTACTTCAGGGAATGGAAACACCATATATTTT	CASSTSGNGNTIYF
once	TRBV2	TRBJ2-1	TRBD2	TGTGCCGGAAAAGCGGGGTTTAGTTATGAGCAGTTCTTC	CAGKAGFSYEQFF
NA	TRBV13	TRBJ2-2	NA	TGTGCCAGCAGCCACCGCCAGTCGAACACCGGGGAGCTGTTTTTT	CASSHRQSNTGELFF
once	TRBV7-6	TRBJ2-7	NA	TGTGCCAGCAGCGCAACGCGACTTGCATCTCTCTACGAGCAGTACTTC	CASSATRLASLYEQYF